This T cell receptor beta chain emerged from a study of control samples from healthy donors and cancer patients (TCRdb year 2020). Concerning this clone itself: Its antigen is not yet known. No much larger clone exists at a distance of one base, and base qualities are not known.

Unmatched junction bases come to 9, with V trimmed by 3 bases and J by 8 bases. CDR1 and CDR2 are read off the germline V gene (reference sequence) as LGHDT and YNNKEL. The cysteine opens and the phenylalanine closes a CDR3 of 14 amino acids. Solely the CDR3 DNA is kept, with 42 bases framed from the first base. The method behind the library was the immunoSEQ multiplex PCR assay. TCRdb's version of the immuneACCESS table is confined to in-frame rearrangements and falls short of the full clone set. An unresolved V gene accounts for under half of the shortfall where checked; the remainder is of unknown origin. For this sample there are fewer than 200,000 clones; around 87% appear just once. The ten largest clones take up 1.2% to 1.5% of the sample.

Sequences were obtained from blood. The rearrangement combines TRBV3-1 (or the pseudogene TRBV3-2) with TRBJ1-2, and TRBD1 aligns with 7 junction nucleotides. The sequence came from a woman in her forties or fifties in good health. For the CDR3, the sequence is CASSQQGGGGGYTF. The nucleotides are TGTGCCAGCAGCCAGCAGGGGGGGGGTGGAGGCTACACCTTC.